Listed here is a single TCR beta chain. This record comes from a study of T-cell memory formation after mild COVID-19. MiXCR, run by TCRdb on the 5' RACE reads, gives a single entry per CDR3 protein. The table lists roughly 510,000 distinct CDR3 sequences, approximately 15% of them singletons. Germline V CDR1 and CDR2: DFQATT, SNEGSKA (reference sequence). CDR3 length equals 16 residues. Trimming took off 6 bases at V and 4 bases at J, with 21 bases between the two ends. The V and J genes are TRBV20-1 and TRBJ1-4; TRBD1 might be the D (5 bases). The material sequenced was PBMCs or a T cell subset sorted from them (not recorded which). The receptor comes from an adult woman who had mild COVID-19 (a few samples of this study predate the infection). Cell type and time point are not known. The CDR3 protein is CSATGGLYAYNEKLFF. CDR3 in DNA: TGCAGTGCCACCGGGGGTCTGTATGCTTATAATGAAAAACTGTTTTTT.